The next 28 T cell receptor beta chains were all read from a single sample in a study of PD-L1 blockade in urothelial cancer. The table came from immunoSEQ multiplex PCR; TCRdb's copy has only in-frame clones and leaves some out. The sample holds around 53,000 clones, under 90% seen once. Sequencing was performed on PBMCs, taken around atezolizumab (anti-PD-L1) treatment. The receptors come from a man aged 40-55 years with urothelial cancer.

The chain recombines TRBV6-5 with TRBJ1-1, with D possibly TRBD1 on 5 matching bases. The CDR3 has 15 amino acids. V gave up 1 base and J gave up 3 bases, with 12 bases separating them. Germline V gives CDR1 MNHEY, CDR2 SVGAGI. The CDR3 bases are TGTGCCAGCAGTTACTGGGGCGCTAAGGACACTGAAGCTTTCTTT. Its protein product is CASSYWGAKDTEAFF.

This clone was counted once. The V and J genes are TRBV4-1 and TRBJ1-1; TRBD1 aligns across 8 bases. CDR1 and CDR2 from the germline V gene are MGHRA and YSYEKL. The CDR3 totals 14 residues. Unmatched junction bases numbered 8, after V lost 4 bases and J lost 7 bases. In DNA, the CDR3 is TGCGCCAGCAGCCCCAGGGGGCTGGGGTTTGAAGCTTTCTTT. It encodes CASSPRGLGFEAFF.

This sequence joins TRBV28 and TRBJ1-2, with 8 positions matching TRBD1. The trim removed 8 bases at V and 0 bases at J, leaving 8 bases unmatched. This CDR3 is 15 amino acids long. Germline-derived CDR1 and CDR2 are MDHEN and SYDVKM. Here the CDR3 reads CASLAPTGANYGYTF. CDR3 in DNA: TGTGCCAGCTTGGCCCCGACAGGGGCTAACTATGGCTACACCTTC.

The chain combines TRBV11-3 with TRBJ2-3; possible D gene TRBD1, 6 bases. This CDR3 region has 13 residues. Trimming removed 3 bases at V and 4 bases at J, with 8 bases between. Germline lookup yields CDR1 SGHNT and CDR2 YENEEA. This CDR3 reads CASSFPGADTQYF. The CDR3 DNA is TGTGCCAGCAGCTTCCCAGGGGCAGATACGCAGTATTTT.

V gene TRBV20-1 combines with J gene TRBJ1-1, with a possible D match to TRBD1 (5 bases). The V gene's germline CDR1 is DFQATT and CDR2 SNEGSKA (reference sequence). Trimming left V 7 bases short and J 3 bases short, with 9 bases between. The CDR3 runs 11 residues. For the CDR3, the DNA is TGCAGTGTGCGGGGGGACACTGAAGCTTTCTTT. Translation gives CSVRGDTEAFF.

The rearrangement uses TRBV7-8 and TRBJ2-1; TRBD2 matches 8 bases. The ends lost 4 bases at V and 3 bases at J; junction bases unmatched: 17. Per the germline V gene, CDR1 is SGHVS and CDR2 is FQNEAQ. The CDR3 is 19 residues long. The CDR3 sequence is CASSSPGSGRGRDYNEQFF. The CDR3 DNA reads as TGTGCCAGCAGCTCCCCAGGAAGCGGGAGAGGCCGGGACTACAATGAGCAGTTCTTC.

This sequence joins TRBV6-1 and TRBJ1-1, with TRBD1 as a possible D gene (5 bases). Germline V gene data show CDR1 as MNHNS and CDR2 as SASEGT. The CDR3 totals 14 residues. V was clipped by 8 bases and J by 1 base, with 14 bases between them. The CDR3 coding sequence is TGTGCCAGCCGGAGAGCACAGGCGAACACTGAAGCTTTCTTT. This encodes CASRRAQANTEAFF.

CDR3 in amino acids: CASSGRTGASTDTQYF. The CDR3 DNA reads TGTGCCAGCAGCGGCCGTACAGGAGCTAGCACAGATACGCAGTATTTT. The genes are TRBV9 and TRBJ2-3; D is perhaps TRBD1 (5 bases). V shed 3 bases and J shed 0 bases, with 14 bases lying between them. Germline V gene lookup returns CDR1 SGDLS and CDR2 YYNGEE. The CDR3 runs to 16 residues.

This chain uses TRBV28 with TRBJ1-4; D perhaps matches TRBD1 (5 bases). CDR3 length: 15 residues. V was cut by 2 bases and J by 8 bases, with 15 bases left in between. Germline values: CDR1 MDHEN, CDR2 SYDVKM. DNA of the CDR3: TGTGCCAGCAGTTTAAGCCCTGGACAAGCAGAAAAACTGTTTTTT. It yields the protein CASSLSPGQAEKLFF.

This clone was seen just once. The V call is TRBV4-2, the J call TRBJ2-3; 12 bases line up with TRBD2. The CDR3 runs to 14 residues. The ends lost 4 bases at V and 8 bases at J; junction bases unmatched: 4. CDR1 LGHNA and CDR2 YNFKEQ come from the germline V gene. CDR3 residues: CASSPSGRASTQYF. CDR3 DNA sequence: TGTGCCAGCAGCCCTAGCGGGAGGGCCAGTACGCAGTATTTT.

This clone was counted a few times. Its ends do not fully match the called genes, so a read error is possible. This sequence joins TRBV6-5 and TRBJ2-7; 9 bases align to TRBD2. Germline lookup yields CDR1 MNHEY and CDR2 SVGAGI. This CDR3 is 13 amino acids long. CDR3 in DNA: TGTGCCAGCAGTACACAGGCGGGAGGGAGGCCCATCTTC. Protein sequence: CASSTQAGGRPIF.

This chain joins TRBV6-4 and TRBJ2-3, with D maybe TRBD2 (6 bases). Germline CDR1 and CDR2: MRHNA and SNTAGT. The CDR3 extends over 16 amino acids. V was clipped by 6 bases and J by 5 bases, with 21 bases between them. Here the CDR3 reads CASSPLSGNGRDTQYF. The CDR3 DNA is TGTGCCAGCAGCCCCCTCTCTGGCAACGGGAGAGATACGCAGTATTTT.

The chain is built from TRBV28 and TRBJ1-2, with 7 bases lining up with TRBD1. The CDR3 loop spans 12 amino acids. V dropped 8 bases and J dropped 5; count of bases not matched to a gene: 5. Germline-derived CDR1 and CDR2 are MDHEN and SYDVKM. As DNA, the CDR3 is TGTGCCAGCGCACAGGGGACTTATGGCTACACCTTC. Its protein is CASAQGTYGYTF.

The chain has TRBV2 and TRBJ2-5, with a tentative D call TRBD2 (6 bases). Germline CDR1 and CDR2: SNHLY and FYNNEI. The ends were cut back, 3 bases at V and 5 bases at J, with 10 bases in the middle. The CDR3 loop spans 13 amino acids. The CDR3 DNA reads TGTGCCAGCAGTGATGGAGGGGCGGAGACCCAGTACTTC. This codes for CASSDGGAETQYF.

V gene TRBV19 combines with J gene TRBJ1-5; D call uncertain. This CDR3 is built from 15 residues. Trimming took off 4 bases at V and 0 bases at J, with 10 bases between the two ends. Looked up from germline, CDR1 is LNHDA and CDR2 is SQIVND (reference sequence). CDR3 region: CASSRGMDSNQPQHF. CDR3 bases: TGTGCCAGTAGTAGAGGTATGGATAGCAATCAGCCCCAGCATTTT.

The chain has TRBV7-8 and TRBJ2-7, with 9 bases aligning to TRBD2. Unmatched junction bases numbered 5, after V lost 3 bases and J lost 2 bases. The CDR3 is 15 amino acids. Germline CDR1 reads SGHVS; CDR2 reads FQNEAQ. This chain's CDR3 is CASSLQTSGAYEQYF. CDR3 DNA sequence: TGTGCCAGCAGCTTGCAGACTAGCGGTGCCTACGAGCAGTACTTC.

The chain carries TRBV4-1 and TRBJ1-4; D unclear. Germline V lookup: CDR1 MGHRA, CDR2 YSYEKL. With 2 bases removed from V and 5 bases from J, the gap between germline ends came to 6 bases. The CDR3 contains 13 residues. CDR3 DNA: TGCGCCAGCAGCCAATGGAGAAATGAAAAACTGTTTTTT. Protein: CASSQWRNEKLFF.

CDR3 in DNA: TGTGCCAGCAGCCAAGCTACCAACATTCAGTACTTC. Its translation: CASSQATNIQYF. V usage is TRBV14 and J usage is TRBJ2-4; the D is unclear. Germline V gene sequence: CDR1 SGHDN, CDR2 FVKESK. This CDR3 spans 12 amino acids. Deletions cut 1 base from V and 7 bases from J, with 5 bases between. Looking up the rest from reference TRBV14 and TRBJ2-4 gives the full variable domain: EAGVTQFPSHSVIEKGQTVTLRCDPISGHDNLYWYRRVMGKEIKFLLHFVKESKQDESGMPNNRFLAERTGGTYSTLKVQPAELEDSGVYFCASSQATNIQYFGAGTRLSVL.

The J gene is TRBJ2-3, the V gene TRBV7-3; TRBD2 matches at 9 bases. V lost 2 bases to trimming and J lost 0 bases; unmatched junction nucleotides: 9. In germline, CDR1 is SGHTA, CDR2 FQGTGA. The CDR3 extends over 18 amino acids. The CDR3 DNA follows: TGTGCCAGCAGCTTAGTGGGTAGCGGGGGTACTAGCACAGATACGCAGTATTTT. Translated: CASSLVGSGGTSTDTQYF.

This chain joins TRBV4-2 and TRBJ2-7; D perhaps matches TRBD2 (6 bases). The germline V gene encodes CDR1 LGHNA and CDR2 YNFKEQ. This CDR3 has 13 residues. V lost 3 bases to trimming and J lost 7 bases, with 13 bases between them. CDR3 region: CASSHSAAGEQYF. CDR3 bases: TGTGCCAGCAGCCATAGTGCGGCGGGAGAGCAGTACTTC.

This chain connects TRBV28 to TRBJ2-1, with 9 bases fitting TRBD1. There are 15 residues in the CDR3. CDR1 MDHEN and CDR2 SYDVKM come from the germline V gene. The junction had 5 bases not matched to a gene; V was cut back by 3 bases and J by 5 bases. The CDR3 DNA follows: TGTGCCAGCAGTTTCTCGGGACAGGGAAACAATGAGCAGTTCTTC. Its translation: CASSFSGQGNNEQFF.

The gene calls are TRBV7-9 and TRBJ2-2; TRBD2 agrees at 9 bases. V trimming: 3 bases; J trimming: 8 bases; junction bases outside the gene matches: 4. CDR1 is SEHNR, CDR2 FQNEAQ, per germline (reference sequence). This CDR3 is built from 14 residues. The CDR3 DNA reads as TGTGCCAGCAGCTTTAGCGGGAGTACAGGGGAGCTGTTTTTT. Amino acid sequence: CASSFSGSTGELFF.

CDR3 residues: CASSPRDSLPYGYTF. The CDR3 DNA reads TGTGCCAGCAGTCCACGGGACAGCCTTCCCTATGGCTACACCTTC. The V and J genes are TRBV27 and TRBJ1-2, with 7 bases aligning to TRBD1. V was pared by 5 bases and J by 4 bases, with 10 bases of the junction left unmatched. The CDR3 is 15 residues long. Germline V gives CDR1 MNHEY, CDR2 SMNVEV (reference sequence).

V is TRBV7-9 and J is TRBJ1-2; the D is unclear. The germline CDR1 and CDR2 sequences are SEHNR and FQNEAQ (reference sequence). The CDR3 runs to 14 residues. V gave up 1 base and J gave up 8 bases, with 14 bases separating them. The DNA of the CDR3 is TGTGCCAGCAGCTTAGGAGTATCCGGGAGAGGCTACACCTTC. Its translation is CASSLGVSGRGYTF.

The chain couples TRBV6-1 to TRBJ1-2; D unclear. Germline values: CDR1 MNHNS, CDR2 SASEGT. The CDR3 has 11 amino acids. The V end lost 8 bases, the J end lost 2 bases, and 6 bases lay between the germline ends. This CDR3 reads CASSLNYGYTF. CDR3 nucleotide sequence: TGTGCCAGCTCCTTAAACTATGGCTACACCTTC.

The rearrangement uses TRBV29-1 and TRBJ2-3, with 8 bases lining up with TRBD2. J gave up 2 bases and V 6 bases, and 10 bases lay outside the gene matches. The CDR3 totals 15 residues. The germline CDR1 and CDR2 sequences are SQVTM and ANQGSEA. The CDR3 reads CSVDPSGRITDTQYF. In nucleotides, the CDR3 is TGCAGCGTGGACCCCAGCGGGAGAATCACAGATACGCAGTATTTT.

The rearrangement joins TRBV19 to TRBJ2-5, with 7 bases identical to TRBD2. This CDR3 has 15 residues. From germline, CDR1 is LNHDA and CDR2 SQIVND (reference sequence). V shed 6 bases and J 4 bases; nucleotides not matched to a gene: 11. The DNA for the CDR3 is TGTGCCAGTAGCCCCCACTTCAGCGGGATAGAGACCCAGTACTTC. Its translation is CASSPHFSGIETQYF.

The chain joins TRBV27 to TRBJ1-1; perhaps TRBD1 as D (5 bases). Germline V gene data show CDR1 as MNHEY and CDR2 as SMNVEV (reference sequence). CDR3 size: 14 residues. The germline V and J ends were trimmed by 5 bases and 1 base, with 11 bases remaining between them. The CDR3 protein is CASSTSGGNTEAFF. The CDR3 nucleotides are TGTGCCAGCAGTACCAGCGGGGGGAACACTGAAGCTTTCTTT.